This T cell receptor beta chain was obtained from a study of cytomegalovirus exposure and HLA in healthy donors. Study observations and caveats: A prior analysis recorded that most TCR beta V segments were productive about 87% or about 30% of the time. The authors assumed roughly uniform sequencing depth across donors for presence/absence analyses.

With 60 Vbeta and 13 Jbeta primers, the PCR was carried out. Only in-frame clones appear in the TCRdb table, and some are missing; sequencing was by immunoSEQ multiplex PCR. The sample includes about 200,000 clones, 65% to 90% seen only once; the top ten take roughly 0.34%. In the case of this clone: Its antigen remains unknown.

Per the germline V gene, CDR1 is SGHRS and CDR2 is YFSETQ. The CDR3 extends over 16 amino acids. The ends were cut back, 0 bases at V and 4 bases at J, with 16 bases in the middle. Sequenced sample: PBMCs. The receptor comes from a woman aged 30 to 39 in good health and CMV-seronegative. This chain connects TRBV5-1 to TRBJ1-1; D gene uncertain. The DNA for the CDR3 is TGCGCCAGCAGCTTGGGGGGAGACTTCGCGGTCACTGAAGCTTTCTTT. Protein: CASSLGGDFAVTEAFF. Full variable domain (rest looked up from reference TRBV5-1 and TRBJ1-1): KAGVTQTPRYLIKTRGQQVTLSCSPISGHRSVSWYQQTPGQGLQFLFEYFSETQRNKGNFPGRFSGRQFSNSRSEMNVSTLELGDSALYLCASSLGGDFAVTEAFFGQGTRLTVV.